This T cell receptor beta chain comes out of a study of post-analysis software for immune sequencing data. Whole-study context: Relapsing-remitting, secondary progressive and progressive-relapsing multiple sclerosis courses were included.

Sequencing libraries made from TCR beta cDNA carried unique molecular identifiers. It was from about 0.94 to 9.7 million T cells that some 460,000 cDNA molecules came. TCRdb reanalysed the PCR reads using MiXCR and keeps one entry per CDR3 protein. The sample has about 820,000 distinct CDR3 sequences; roughly 50% are singletons. Findings and limits, study-wide: People with multiple sclerosis had a significantly lower normalized Chao1 diversity than controls did. Samples sharing a preparation batch grouped tightly together when assessed by F measure. TRBV5-6, TRBV5-1 and TRBV20-1 belonged to a set of about five TRBV segments that were more frequent in patients than controls.

The CDR3 has 15 residues. The germline V gene has CDR1 SEHNR and CDR2 FQNEAQ (reference sequence). With regard to this clonotype: The antigen remains undetermined. One junction end does not reproduce the germline sequence, and a read error may be involved.

The chain employs TRBV7-9 and TRBJ1-2, with 7 nucleotides matching TRBD1. The TCR comes from a girl aged 5-17 years with multiple sclerosis. Sequenced: blood. The CDR3 is CASSSGQATNCGYTF. The CDR3 DNA reads as TGTGCCAGCAGCTCCGGACAGGCGACCAACTGTGGCTACACCTTC. The full variable domain, rest sourced from reference TRBV7-9 and TRBJ1-2, is DTGVSQNPRHKITKRGQNVTFRCDPISEHNRLYWYRQTLGQGPEFLTYFQNEAQLEKSRLLSDRFSAERPKGSFSTLEIQRTEQGDSAMYLCASSSGQATNCGYTFGSGTRLTVV.